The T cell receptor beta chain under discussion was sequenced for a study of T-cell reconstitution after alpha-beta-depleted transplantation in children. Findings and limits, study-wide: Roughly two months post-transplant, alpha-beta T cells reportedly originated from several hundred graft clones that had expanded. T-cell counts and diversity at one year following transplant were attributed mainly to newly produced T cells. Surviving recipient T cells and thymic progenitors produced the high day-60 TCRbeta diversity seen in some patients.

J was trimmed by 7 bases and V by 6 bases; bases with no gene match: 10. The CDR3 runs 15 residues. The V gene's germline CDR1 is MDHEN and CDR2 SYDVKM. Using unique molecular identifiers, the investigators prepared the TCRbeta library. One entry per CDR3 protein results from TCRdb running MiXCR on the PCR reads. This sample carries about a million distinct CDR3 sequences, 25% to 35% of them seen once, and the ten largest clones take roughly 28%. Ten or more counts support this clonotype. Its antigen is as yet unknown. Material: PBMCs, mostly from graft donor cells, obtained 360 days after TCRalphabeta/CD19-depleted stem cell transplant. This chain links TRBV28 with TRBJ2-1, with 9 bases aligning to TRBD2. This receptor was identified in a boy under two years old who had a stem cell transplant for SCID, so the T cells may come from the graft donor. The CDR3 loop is CASSSRRGGRNEQFF. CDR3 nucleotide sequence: TGTGCCAGCAGCAGCAGGCGGGGGGGCCGTAATGAGCAGTTCTTC.